Each of the 2 T cell receptor beta chains below was sequenced from the same sample in a study of CD8 T cells in Susac syndrome. RNA was extracted with the RNeasy kit, and a quantity of 0.5 to 1 ug was reverse transcribed using random hexamers. TCRdb re-called the immunoSEQ multiplex PCR reads with MiXCR, one entry per CDR3 protein. The sample records 130,000 to 150,000 distinct CDR3 sequences, around 94% being singletons. The sample was CD4+ T cells from PBMCs. These receptors came from a human donor in good health.

This clonotype was counted once. V and J are TRBV15 and TRBJ2-3; D not resolved. The CDR3 covers 16 residues. The germline V gene encodes CDR1 LNHNV and CDR2 YYDKDF (reference sequence). V was clipped by 1 base and J by 2 bases, with 13 bases between them. CDR3 sequence: CATSRGIQDLTDTQYF. CDR3 in DNA: TGTGCCACCAGCAGAGGGATTCAGGACCTCACAGATACGCAGTATTTT.

Only one count was recorded for this clonotype. The chain carries TRBV9 and TRBJ1-2; D perhaps matches TRBD1 (5 bases). Trimming took off 2 bases at V and 14 bases at J, with 16 bases between the two ends. The CDR3 runs to 12 residues. CDR1 and CDR2 from the germline V gene are SGDLS and YYNGEE. In nucleotides, the CDR3 is TGTGCCAGCAGCGTGGGACGTCTACCGGAGACCTTC. It translates to CASSVGRLPETF.